The 14 T cell receptor beta chains in this list originate from one sample, sequenced in a study of type 1 and type 2 diabetes patients. Genomic DNA was the PCR template. The TCR beta CDR3 region was amplified using 30 forward and 13 reverse primers. TCRdb itself ran the multiplex PCR reads through MiXCR, one entry per CDR3 protein. Among about 270,000 distinct CDR3 sequences, 40% to 50% were seen once, and the ten largest hold around 13%. Sequenced material: peripheral blood mononuclear cells (PBMCs). Receptors were obtained from a man between 18 and 29 years old with type 2 diabetes.

The chain has TRBV12-5 and TRBJ1-5; D is ambiguous. The CDR3 consists of 14 residues. CDR1 is LGHNT and CDR2 is FRNRAP in the germline V gene. The ends were cut back, 1 base at V and 0 bases at J, with 4 bases in the middle. The CDR3 DNA sequence: TGTGCTAGTGGTTTGGGATATAGCAATCAGCCCCAGCATTTT. Translating it yields CASGLGYSNQPQHF. Full variable domain (rest looked up from reference TRBV12-5 and TRBJ1-5): DARVTQTPRHKVTEMGQEVTMRCQPILGHNTVFWYRQTMMQGLELLAYFRNRAPLDDSGMPKDRFSAEMPDATLATLKIQPSEPRDSAVYFCASGLGYSNQPQHFGDGTRLSIL.

CDR3 nucleotides: TGTGCCAGTAGTATGGTCAGGGCCACCGGGGAGCTGTTTTTT. This translates into CASSMVRATGELFF. The chain couples TRBV19 to TRBJ2-2, with D possibly TRBD1 on 5 matching bases. V was cut by 3 bases and J by 4 bases, with 9 bases left in between. CDR1 and CDR2 from the germline V gene are LNHDA and SQIVND (reference sequence). The CDR3 loop spans 14 amino acids.

This clonotype was seen a single time. Being one base from a much bigger clone, this may be a read error. The rearrangement links TRBV2 to TRBJ2-5; 7 positions agree with TRBD2. V shed 6 bases and J 5 bases; nucleotides not matched to a gene: 3. The CDR3 spans 12 residues. The germline V gene has CDR1 SNHLY and CDR2 FYNNEI. CDR3 sequence: CASRGGDETQYF. The CDR3 nucleotides are TGTGCCAGCAGGGGGGGGGATGAGACCCAGTACTTC.

This clonotype was observed a few times. This chain joins TRBV20-1 and TRBJ2-2; 10 bases agree with TRBD2. CDR1 and CDR2 from the germline V gene are DFQATT and SNEGSKA (reference sequence). V was clipped by 5 bases and J by 4 bases; unmatched bases: 4. This CDR3 is built from 14 residues. This chain's CDR3 is CSALLAGITGELFF. CDR3 coding DNA: TGCAGTGCTTTACTAGCGGGAATCACCGGGGAGCTGTTTTTT.

The chain couples TRBV20-1 to TRBJ2-7, with 7 bases aligning to TRBD1. CDR1 and CDR2 from the germline V gene are DFQATT and SNEGSKA (reference sequence). The CDR3 runs 12 residues. CDR3 loop: CGTGQFDGEQYF. Here the CDR3 DNA reads TGCGGTACGGGACAGTTCGATGGAGAGCAGTACTTC.

The chain combines TRBV28 with TRBJ2-7; the D call may be TRBD1 or TRBD2 (5 bases each). From germline, CDR1 is MDHEN and CDR2 SYDVKM. The CDR3 is made up of 15 amino acids. The ends were cut back, 5 bases at V and 2 bases at J, with 16 bases in the middle. The CDR3 sequence: CASSLYRGRAYEQYF. The CDR3 bases are TGTGCCAGCAGTCTATACCGGGGCAGGGCCTACGAGCAGTACTTC.

The sample holds a few counts of this clonotype. The chain carries TRBV7-8 and TRBJ1-6, with D uncertain. Germline V gene sequence: CDR1 SGHVS, CDR2 FQNEAQ. Trimming shortened V by 7 bases and J by 9 bases, and 13 bases separated the two germline ends. The CDR3 is 13 residues long. CDR3 amino acids: CASTNPQSSPLHF. The CDR3 DNA follows: TGTGCCAGCACTAACCCCCAGAGTTCACCCCTCCACTTT.

The chain employs TRBV14 and TRBJ2-7; D perhaps matches TRBD2 (5 bases). The length of the CDR3 is 16 residues. Germline V gene sequence: CDR1 SGHDN, CDR2 FVKESK. Between the trimmed V and J ends, which lost 0 bases and 4 bases, there was a span of 16 bases. The CDR3 spells CASSQDVERNRYEQYF. The CDR3 region has the DNA TGTGCCAGCAGCCAAGATGTGGAGCGGAACCGATACGAGCAGTACTTC.

The chain uses TRBV9 and TRBJ2-1; 10 bases line up with TRBD2. This CDR3 contains 16 residues. V lost 5 bases to trimming and J lost 9 bases; unmatched junction nucleotides: 14. Germline CDR1 SGDLS, CDR2 YYNGEE. The CDR3 loop is CASSHPGLAAVSEQFF. CDR3 coding DNA: TGTGCCAGCAGTCACCCCGGACTAGCGGCCGTGAGTGAGCAGTTCTTC.

This clonotype appeared a few times. For the CDR3, the DNA is TGTGCCAGTAGTACGGGTGGGGGGGCCGCCTACGAGCAGTACTTC. It yields the protein CASSTGGGAAYEQYF. This chain links TRBV19 with TRBJ2-7, with D tentatively TRBD2 (7 bases). V was trimmed by 4 bases and J by 2 bases, leaving 15 bases between them. Germline V lookup: CDR1 LNHDA, CDR2 SQIVND (reference sequence). The CDR3 is made up of 15 amino acids.

This chain joins TRBV7-3 and TRBJ2-7; unclear D gene. The V end was cut by 3 bases, the J end by 2 bases, with 11 bases between. Germline V gene sequence: CDR1 SGHTA, CDR2 FQGTGA. This CDR3 contains 14 residues. DNA for the CDR3: TGTGCCAGCAGCTTGATGATATCCCCCTACGAGCAGTACTTC. Protein sequence: CASSLMISPYEQYF.

This clonotype was seen once. The CDR3 bases are TGTGCCAGCAGCCAGTCAACCGACACTGAAGCTTTCTTT. Translating gives CASSQSTDTEAFF. The rearrangement uses TRBV7-7 and TRBJ1-1; no clear D. Per the germline V gene, CDR1 is SSHAT and CDR2 is FNYEAQ (reference sequence). The CDR3 sequence is 13 residues long. V was shortened by 5 bases and J by 3 bases, with 10 bases between the two germline ends.

This clonotype came up once. This rearrangement joins TRBV4-3 to TRBJ1-1; 11 nucleotides line up with TRBD1. The junction had 6 bases not matched to a gene; V was cut back by 6 bases and J by 3 bases. This CDR3 region has 15 residues. CDR1 and CDR2 (germline): LGHNA, YSLEER. DNA for the CDR3: TGCGCCAGCAGGCGGGACAGGGGGTTGGACACTGAAGCTTTCTTT. The encoded protein is CASRRDRGLDTEAFF.

This sequence joins TRBV10-3 and TRBJ2-7; TRBD2 might be the D (6 bases). V was clipped by 3 bases and J by 7 bases, with 13 bases between them. CDR3 length: 13 residues. Germline V CDR1 and CDR2: ENHRY, SYGVKD. CDR3 in amino acids: CAISDSGVEEQYF. CDR3 in DNA: TGTGCCATCAGTGACTCGGGAGTAGAAGAGCAGTACTTC.